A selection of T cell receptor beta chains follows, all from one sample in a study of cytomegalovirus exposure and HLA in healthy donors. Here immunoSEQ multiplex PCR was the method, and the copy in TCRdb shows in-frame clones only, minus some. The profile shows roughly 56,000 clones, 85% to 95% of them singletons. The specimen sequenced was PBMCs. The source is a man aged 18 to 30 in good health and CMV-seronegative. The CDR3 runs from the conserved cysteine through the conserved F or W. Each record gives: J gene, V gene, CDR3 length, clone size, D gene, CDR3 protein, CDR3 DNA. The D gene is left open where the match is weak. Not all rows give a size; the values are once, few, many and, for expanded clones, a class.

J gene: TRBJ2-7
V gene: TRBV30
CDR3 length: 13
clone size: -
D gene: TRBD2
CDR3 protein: CAWSLASGNEQYF
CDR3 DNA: TGTGCCTGGAGTTTAGCTAGCGGGAACGAGCAGTACTTC

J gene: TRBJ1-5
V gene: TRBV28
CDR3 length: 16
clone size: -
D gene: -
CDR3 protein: CASSPSAGENNQPQHF
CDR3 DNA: TGTGCCAGCAGTCCGTCCGCGGGGGAAAACAATCAGCCCCAGCATTTT

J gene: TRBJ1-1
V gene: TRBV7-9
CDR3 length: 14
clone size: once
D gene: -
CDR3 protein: CASSLEGRNTEAFF
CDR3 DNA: TGTGCCAGCAGCTTAGAAGGGAGGAACACTGAAGCTTTCTTT

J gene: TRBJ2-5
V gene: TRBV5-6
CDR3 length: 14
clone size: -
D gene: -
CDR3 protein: CASSTTGVRETQYF
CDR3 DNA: TGTGCCAGCAGTACTACAGGAGTCCGAGAGACCCAGTACTTC

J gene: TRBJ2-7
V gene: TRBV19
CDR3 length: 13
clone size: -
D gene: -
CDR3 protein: CASNPTGSYEQYF
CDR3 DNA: TGTGCCAGTAACCCCACTGGCTCCTACGAGCAGTACTTC

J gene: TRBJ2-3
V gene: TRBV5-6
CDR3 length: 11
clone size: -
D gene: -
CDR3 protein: CASSLSTYQYF
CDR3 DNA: TGTGCCAGCAGCTTGAGCACCTACCAGTATTTT

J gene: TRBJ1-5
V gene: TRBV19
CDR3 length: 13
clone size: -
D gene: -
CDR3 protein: CASSTQERQPQHF
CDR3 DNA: TGTGCCAGTAGTACACAGGAGAGACAGCCCCAGCATTTT

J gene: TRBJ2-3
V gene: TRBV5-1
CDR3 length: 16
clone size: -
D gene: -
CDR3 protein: CASSRKGEGGADTQYF
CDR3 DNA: TGCGCCAGCAGCCGGAAGGGGGAGGGAGGCGCAGATACGCAGTATTTT

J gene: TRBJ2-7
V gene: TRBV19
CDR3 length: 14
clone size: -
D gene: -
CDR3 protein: CASSIAGRAYEQYF
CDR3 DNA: TGTGCCAGTAGTATAGCGGGTAGAGCCTACGAGCAGTACTTC

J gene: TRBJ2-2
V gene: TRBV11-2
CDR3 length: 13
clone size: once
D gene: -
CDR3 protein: CATGTPNTGELFF
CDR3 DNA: TGTGCTACAGGGACACCAAACACCGGGGAGCTGTTTTTT

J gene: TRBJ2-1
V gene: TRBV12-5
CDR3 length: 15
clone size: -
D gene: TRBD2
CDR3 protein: CASGASGSSYNEQFF
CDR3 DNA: TGTGCTAGTGGTGCTAGCGGGAGCTCCTACAATGAGCAGTTCTTC

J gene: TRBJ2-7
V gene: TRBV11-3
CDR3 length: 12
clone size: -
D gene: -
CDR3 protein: CASSLDGYEQYF
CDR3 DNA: TGTGCCAGCAGCTTAGACGGTTACGAGCAGTACTTC

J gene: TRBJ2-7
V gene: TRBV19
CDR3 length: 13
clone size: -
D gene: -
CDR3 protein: CATQKRNSREQYF
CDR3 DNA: TGTGCCACTCAGAAGAGGAACTCGAGGGAGCAGTACTTC

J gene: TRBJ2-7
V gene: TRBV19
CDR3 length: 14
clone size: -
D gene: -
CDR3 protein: CASSISGSSYEQYF
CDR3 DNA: TGTGCCAGTAGTATAAGCGGTAGCTCCTACGAGCAGTACTTC

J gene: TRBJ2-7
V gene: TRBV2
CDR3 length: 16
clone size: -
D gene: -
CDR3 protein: CASSGRDSLWENEQYF
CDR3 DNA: TGTGCCAGCAGTGGAAGGGACTCCTTGTGGGAGAACGAGCAGTACTTC

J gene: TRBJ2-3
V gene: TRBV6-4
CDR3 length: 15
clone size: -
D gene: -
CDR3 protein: CASSDVAGRTDTQYF
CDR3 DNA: TGTGCCAGCAGTGACGTGGCAGGCCGCACAGATACGCAGTATTTT

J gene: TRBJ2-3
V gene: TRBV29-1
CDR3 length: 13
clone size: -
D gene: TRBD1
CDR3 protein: CSVEGQGADTQYF
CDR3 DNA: TGCAGCGTTGAAGGACAGGGGGCAGATACGCAGTATTTT

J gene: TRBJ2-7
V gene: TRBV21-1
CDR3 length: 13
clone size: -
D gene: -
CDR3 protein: CASTRGFDYEQYF
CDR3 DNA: TGTGCCAGCACCCGAGGGTTCGACTACGAGCAGTACTTC

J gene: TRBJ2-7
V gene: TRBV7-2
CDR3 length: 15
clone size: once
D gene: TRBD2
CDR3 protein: CASSSSRTSSYEQYF
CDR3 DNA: TGTGCCAGCAGCTCGAGCCGGACTAGCTCCTACGAGCAGTACTTC

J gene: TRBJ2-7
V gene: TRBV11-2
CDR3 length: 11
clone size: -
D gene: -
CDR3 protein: CASSLDLEQYF
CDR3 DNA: TGTGCCAGCAGCTTAGATCTCGAGCAGTACTTC

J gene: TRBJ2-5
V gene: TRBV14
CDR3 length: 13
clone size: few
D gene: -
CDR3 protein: CASSQWGEETQYF
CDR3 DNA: TGTGCCAGCAGCCAATGGGGCGAAGAGACCCAGTACTTC

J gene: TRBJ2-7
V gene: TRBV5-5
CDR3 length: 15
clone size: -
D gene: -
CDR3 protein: CASSFGVADLYEQYF
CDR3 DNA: TGTGCCAGCAGCTTTGGGGTAGCGGATCTGTACGAGCAGTACTTC

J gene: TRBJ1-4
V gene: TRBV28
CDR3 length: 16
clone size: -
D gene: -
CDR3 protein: CASNTGWGQGAEKLFF
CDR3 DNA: TGTGCCAGCAACACCGGGTGGGGGCAGGGTGCTGAAAAACTGTTTTTT

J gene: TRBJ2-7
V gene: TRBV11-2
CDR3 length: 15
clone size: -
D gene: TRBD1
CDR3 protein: CASSLRPGTGDEQYF
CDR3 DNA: TGTGCCAGCAGCCTCCGTCCCGGGACAGGGGACGAGCAGTACTTC

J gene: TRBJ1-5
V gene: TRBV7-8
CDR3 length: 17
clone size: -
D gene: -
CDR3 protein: CASSWRQKSDSNQPQHF
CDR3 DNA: TGTGCCAGCAGCTGGCGGCAGAAATCCGATAGCAATCAGCCCCAGCATTTT

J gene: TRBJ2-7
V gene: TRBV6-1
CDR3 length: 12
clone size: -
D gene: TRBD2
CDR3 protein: CASSGGGYEQYF
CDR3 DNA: TGTGCCAGCAGTGGGGGGGGCTACGAGCAGTACTTC

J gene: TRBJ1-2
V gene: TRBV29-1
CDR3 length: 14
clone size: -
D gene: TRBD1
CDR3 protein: CSVESGQGDSGYTF
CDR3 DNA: TGCAGCGTTGAAAGCGGACAGGGGGACTCTGGCTACACCTTC

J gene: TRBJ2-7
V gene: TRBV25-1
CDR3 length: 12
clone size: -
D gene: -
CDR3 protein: CATSRGTYEQYF
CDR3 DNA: TGTGCCACTAGTAGGGGAACCTACGAGCAGTACTTC

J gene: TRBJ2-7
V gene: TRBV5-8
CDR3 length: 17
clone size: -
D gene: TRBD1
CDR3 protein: CASSLRRPGQGSWEQYF
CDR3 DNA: TGTGCCAGCAGCTTGAGGAGGCCGGGACAGGGGAGTTGGGAGCAGTACTTC

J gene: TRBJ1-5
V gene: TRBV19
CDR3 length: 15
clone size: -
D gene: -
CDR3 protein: CASSVDYRRNQPQHF
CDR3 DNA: TGTGCCAGTAGTGTGGACTATCGGCGCAATCAGCCCCAGCATTTT

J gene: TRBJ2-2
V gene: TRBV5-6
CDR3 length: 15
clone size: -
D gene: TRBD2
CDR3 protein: CASSLRLAVGGELFF
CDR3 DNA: TGTGCCAGCAGCTTAAGACTAGCGGTAGGCGGGGAGCTGTTTTTT

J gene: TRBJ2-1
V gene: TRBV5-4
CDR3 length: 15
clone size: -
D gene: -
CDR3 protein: CASSSILQGRGEQFF
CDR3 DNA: TGTGCCAGCAGCTCAATACTCCAGGGGAGGGGTGAGCAGTTCTTC

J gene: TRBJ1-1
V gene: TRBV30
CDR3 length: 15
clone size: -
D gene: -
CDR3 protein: CAWSGGVLTDTEAFF
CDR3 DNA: TGTGCCTGGAGTGGAGGTGTCCTAACGGACACTGAAGCTTTCTTT

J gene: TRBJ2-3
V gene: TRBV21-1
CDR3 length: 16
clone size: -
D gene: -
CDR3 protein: CASSGGQANHTDTQYF
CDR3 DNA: TGTGCCAGCAGCGGGGGACAGGCTAACCACACAGATACGCAGTATTTT

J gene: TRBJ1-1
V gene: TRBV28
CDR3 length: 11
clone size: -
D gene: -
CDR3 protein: CASSYPQKAFF
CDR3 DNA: TGTGCCAGCAGTTACCCGCAGAAAGCTTTCTTT

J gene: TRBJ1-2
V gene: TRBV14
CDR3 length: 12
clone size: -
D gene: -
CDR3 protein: CASSQVRGGYTF
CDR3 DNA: TGTGCCAGCAGCCAAGTCCGCGGTGGCTACACCTTC

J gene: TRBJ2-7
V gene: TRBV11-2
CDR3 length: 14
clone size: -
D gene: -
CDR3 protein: CASSLVTGSYEQYF
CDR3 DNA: TGTGCCAGCAGCTTAGTGACGGGATCCTACGAGCAGTACTTC